The clone carrying this T cell receptor beta chain was seen just once. CDR1 is MNHEY, CDR2 SVGAGI, per germline. V lost 2 bases and J lost 0, with 10 bases in between. The CDR3 runs to 15 residues. This sample is part of a study of blood T cell repertoires in COVID-19. Contact with a PCR-confirmed or clinician-diagnosed COVID-19 case occurred within 2 weeks of entry. Profiled with immunoSEQ multiplex PCR; TCRdb holds only in-frame clones, not every one. The sample has 350,000 to 450,000 clones; approximately 89% are singletons. Sequenced material: PBMCs or T cells enriched from blood (not recorded which). The receptor comes from a woman aged 40 to 50 who had been exposed to COVID-19. This chain links TRBV6-5 with TRBJ1-1; D might be TRBD1 (5 bases). CDR3 in amino acids: CASSYNSRVNTEAFF. The DNA of the CDR3 is TGTGCCAGCAGTTACAATTCCAGGGTGAACACTGAAGCTTTCTTT.